The rows below give T cell receptor beta chains drawn from one sample of a study of cytomegalovirus exposure and HLA in healthy donors. Profiled with immunoSEQ multiplex PCR; TCRdb holds only in-frame clones, not every one. The data contain 150,000 to 180,000 clones, 65% to 85% of them singletons. Sequenced: PBMCs. The receptors were sampled from a woman aged 40-49 years in good health and CMV-seropositive. Each CDR3 is given with its conserved first and last residue. The order of the fields is J gene, V gene, CDR3 protein.

J gene: TRBJ2-1; V gene: TRBV11-2; CDR3 protein: CASSFALAGGGNEQFF
J gene: TRBJ2-1; V gene: TRBV6-1; CDR3 protein: CASSQGESYNEQFF
J gene: TRBJ2-7; V gene: TRBV5-1; CDR3 protein: CASSLTNRPAGLEQYF
J gene: TRBJ2-2; V gene: TRBV5-1; CDR3 protein: CASSLGTPNTGELFF
J gene: TRBJ2-2; V gene: TRBV27; CDR3 protein: CASSPWTSAGELFF
J gene: TRBJ2-3; V gene: TRBV7-2; CDR3 protein: CASSLEGVRGPVTDTQYF
J gene: TRBJ1-1; V gene: TRBV7-9; CDR3 protein: CASSLAAGAPEAFF
J gene: TRBJ2-1; V gene: TRBV5-1; CDR3 protein: CASSLGGGGEQFF
J gene: TRBJ1-5; V gene: TRBV18; CDR3 protein: CASSLEQGVQPQHF
J gene: TRBJ1-3; V gene: TRBV2; CDR3 protein: CASSEGGAGNTIYF
J gene: TRBJ2-7; V gene: TRBV27; CDR3 protein: CASSDFERIHEQYF
J gene: TRBJ2-3; V gene: TRBV5-6; CDR3 protein: CASSFRLAGVGGVDTQYF
J gene: TRBJ1-2; V gene: TRBV11-1; CDR3 protein: CASSSQGLDGYTF
J gene: TRBJ2-1; V gene: TRBV11-2; CDR3 protein: CASSLGLGLAGVREQFF
J gene: TRBJ1-5; V gene: TRBV19; CDR3 protein: CASSYPGQVSRNQPQHF
J gene: TRBJ2-2; V gene: TRBV7-8; CDR3 protein: CASSLVQGNTGELFF
J gene: TRBJ2-5; V gene: TRBV9; CDR3 protein: CASSVGGLAGGRQETQYF
J gene: TRBJ2-1; V gene: TRBV27; CDR3 protein: CASSPPGLAGTNEQFF
J gene: TRBJ1-5; V gene: TRBV28; CDR3 protein: CASSYIGVHPGDQPQHF
J gene: TRBJ1-3; V gene: TRBV30; CDR3 protein: CARSQDWRDSGNTIYF
J gene: TRBJ2-7; V gene: TRBV6-6; CDR3 protein: CASREREGPYEQYF
J gene: TRBJ2-1; V gene: TRBV29-1; CDR3 protein: CSVGNSGSVYNEQFF
J gene: TRBJ1-2; V gene: TRBV29-1; CDR3 protein: CSVRTVFNYGYTF
J gene: TRBJ2-1; V gene: TRBV11-2; CDR3 protein: CASSPSQLAGGHEQFF
J gene: TRBJ1-1; V gene: TRBV27; CDR3 protein: CASSLTGGLVEAFF
J gene: TRBJ1-1; V gene: TRBV28; CDR3 protein: CASSLRTGGAFF
J gene: TRBJ1-1; V gene: TRBV28; CDR3 protein: CGASPKLNTEAFF
J gene: TRBJ2-7; V gene: TRBV2; CDR3 protein: CASSEHPGQSEEQYF
J gene: TRBJ2-5; V gene: TRBV29-1; CDR3 protein: CSAYRDQETQYF
J gene: TRBJ1-3; V gene: TRBV5-1; CDR3 protein: CASGRQGKPGNTIYF
J gene: TRBJ1-1; V gene: TRBV4-2; CDR3 protein: CASSQDRPGQGYIGYTEAFF
J gene: TRBJ2-7; V gene: TRBV28; CDR3 protein: CASSPGTGVHEQYF
J gene: TRBJ1-4; V gene: TRBV7-9; CDR3 protein: CASSLVFGEGEKLFF
J gene: TRBJ2-7; V gene: TRBV5-1; CDR3 protein: CASSRGTSGSSSYEQYF
J gene: TRBJ2-1; V gene: TRBV28; CDR3 protein: CASTRSYNEQFF
J gene: TRBJ2-7; V gene: TRBV5-1; CDR3 protein: CASSFKSGTSGSQGGMDYEQYF
J gene: TRBJ2-7; V gene: TRBV27; CDR3 protein: CASRSSSGLADNFNEYEQYF
J gene: TRBJ2-1; V gene: TRBV7-9; CDR3 protein: CASSPSGQRNNEQFF
J gene: TRBJ2-5; V gene: TRBV12-5; CDR3 protein: CASGTGSTQYF
J gene: TRBJ2-5; V gene: TRBV7-7; CDR3 protein: CASSLAGGQETQYF
J gene: TRBJ2-2; V gene: TRBV19; CDR3 protein: CASSTGTGAGELFF
J gene: TRBJ2-3; V gene: TRBV7-3; CDR3 protein: CASSISGSTDTQYF
J gene: TRBJ2-5; V gene: TRBV18; CDR3 protein: CASSPYREAQYF
J gene: TRBJ2-1; V gene: TRBV5-1; CDR3 protein: CASSRRTSGNNEQFF